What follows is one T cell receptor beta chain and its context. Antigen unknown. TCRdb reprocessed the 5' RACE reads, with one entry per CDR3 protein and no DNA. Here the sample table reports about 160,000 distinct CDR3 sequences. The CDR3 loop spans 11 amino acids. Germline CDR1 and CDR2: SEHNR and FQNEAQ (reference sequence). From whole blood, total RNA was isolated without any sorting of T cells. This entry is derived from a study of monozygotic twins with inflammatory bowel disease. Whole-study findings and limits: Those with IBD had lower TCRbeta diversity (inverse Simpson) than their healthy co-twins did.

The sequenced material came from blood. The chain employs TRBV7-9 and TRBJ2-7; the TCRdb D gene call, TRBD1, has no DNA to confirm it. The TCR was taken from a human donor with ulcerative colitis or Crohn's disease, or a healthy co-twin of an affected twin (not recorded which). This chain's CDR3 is CATAGAYEQYF. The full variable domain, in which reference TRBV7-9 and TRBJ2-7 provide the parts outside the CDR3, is DTGVSQNPRHKITKRGQNVTFRCDPISEHNRLYWYRQTLGQGPEFLTYFQNEAQLEKSRLLSDRFSAERPKGSFSTLEIQRTEQGDSAMYLCATAGAYEQYFGPGTRLTVT.